The sample holds many counts of the clone carrying this T cell receptor (beta chain). Its antigen is as yet unknown. The record originates from a study of molecular identifiers for immune sequencing clone quantification. Study conclusions and caveats: In naive cells, under 1% of molecules belonged to clones above 20 RNA copies, against over 97% in effector cells.

Germline assignment: CDR1 MDHEN and CDR2 SYDVKM. The CDR3 sequence is 15 residues long. Germline trimming cut 4 bases from V and 5 bases from J; bases unmatched to any gene: 5. Generation of bulk TCR libraries relied on previously described methods and listed TCR primers. TCRdb reprocessed the PCR reads with MiXCR, giving one entry per CDR3 protein. Among 250,000 to 400,000 distinct CDR3 sequences listed, 20% to 25% were seen once. This sequence was found in a human donor in good health. Some libraries in this study had Jurkat cell RNA spiked in. The chain combines TRBV28 with TRBJ2-7, with 13 bases identical to TRBD2. Sequenced sample: naive CD8+ T cells from blood, with Jurkat cell RNA spiked in. As for subset: FACS-sorted CD8+CD4-CCR7+CD45RA+ naive T cells. The CDR3 loop is CASSSGLAGVNEQYF. CDR3 nucleotide sequence: TGTGCCAGCAGTTCAGGACTAGCGGGAGTCAACGAGCAGTACTTC. Full variable domain (missing parts from reference TRBV28 and TRBJ2-7): DVKVTQSSRYLVKRTGEKVFLECVQDMDHENMFWYRQDPGLGLRLIYFSYDVKMKEKGDIPEGYSVSREKKERFSLILESASTNQTSMYLCASSSGLAGVNEQYFGPGTRLTVT.